A single sample gave rise to the 19 T cell receptor beta chains below, sequenced in a study of blood T cell repertoires in COVID-19. Sequenced by immunoSEQ multiplex PCR; TCRdb stores in-frame clones only, minus some. The table lists about 170,000 clones, roughly 80% of them singletons, with approximately 9.1% in the top ten. The source material was peripheral blood. These receptors all come from a woman between 65 and 79 years old with acute or convalescent COVID-19.

The CDR3 protein is CASSPRTYEQYF. In DNA form, the CDR3 reads TGTGCCAGCAGCCCCAGGACCTACGAGCAGTACTTC. V gene TRBV7-8 combines with J gene TRBJ2-7; D uncertain. The CDR3 runs 12 residues. Germline CDR1 and CDR2: SGHVS and FQNEAQ. Trimming pared 5 bases from V and 2 bases from J, leaving 7 bases between.

This clone was recorded only once. CDR3 bases: TGTGCCAGCAGTTCCTTGACTAGCGGGAATATTAGGTCCTACGAGCAGTACTTC. As protein: CASSSLTSGNIRSYEQYF. This chain joins TRBV27 and TRBJ2-7; TRBD2 aligns across 11 bases. The V gene's germline CDR1 is MNHEY and CDR2 SMNVEV (reference sequence). The CDR3 loop spans 18 amino acids. V trimming: 4 bases; J trimming: 1 base; junction bases outside the gene matches: 12.

DNA of the CDR3: TGTGCCGCAGGAGCCAAAAACATTCAGTACTTC. Translation: CAAGAKNIQYF. The V and J genes are TRBV7-9 and TRBJ2-4; D is ambiguous. Germline-derived CDR1 and CDR2 are SEHNR and FQNEAQ (reference sequence). This CDR3 comprises 11 residues. The V end was cut by 11 bases, the J end by 0 bases, with 5 bases between.

V is TRBV29-1 and J is TRBJ2-5; D might be TRBD1 (7 bases). The CDR3 has 15 residues. Trimming pared 4 bases from V and 10 bases from J, leaving 25 bases between. Per germline, CDR1 SQVTM and CDR2 ANQGSEA. The CDR3 DNA reads TGCAGCGTTGGACTAGGGTCACAGCCAGGGGGGAGCCAGTACTTC. Its translation: CSVGLGSQPGGSQYF.

This clone appeared a few times. This rearrangement joins TRBV24-1 to TRBJ2-3; 8 bases fit TRBD2. Germline V gene data show CDR1 as KGHDR and CDR2 as SFDVKD. The length of the CDR3 is 15 residues. V dropped 3 bases and J dropped 6; count of bases not matched to a gene: 7. The CDR3 is CATSDEAGGADTQYF. Written as DNA, the CDR3 is TGTGCCACCAGTGATGAGGCGGGGGGAGCTGATACGCAGTATTTT.

The chain employs TRBV7-2 and TRBJ2-1; 8 nucleotides match TRBD2. The CDR3 is 14 residues long. Per germline, CDR1 SGHTA and CDR2 FQGNSA. The trim removed 0 bases at V and 10 bases at J, leaving 5 bases unmatched. The CDR3 reads CASSLARRTSEQFF. The CDR3, as DNA: TGTGCCAGCAGCTTAGCTCGTCGGACTAGCGAGCAGTTCTTC.

The V and J genes are TRBV4-1 and TRBJ2-7; 11 bases align to TRBD2. The CDR3 has 15 residues. The V and J ends lost 2 bases and 5 bases, in that order; junction bases with no gene match: 5. Germline V gives CDR1 MGHRA, CDR2 YSYEKL. The CDR3 DNA reads TGCGCCAGCAGCCAACAACTAGCGGGAGTTGACGAGCAGTACTTC. Translating gives CASSQQLAGVDEQYF.

The chain uses TRBV10-3 and TRBJ2-1, with a tentative D call TRBD1 (6 bases). Germline V gene sequence: CDR1 ENHRY, CDR2 SYGVKD. Trimming left V 0 bases short and J 5 bases short, with 17 bases between. This CDR3 comprises 17 residues. The CDR3 DNA reads TGTGCCATCAGTGAGTCCGGCAGGAGCGGACAGCACAATGAGCAGTTCTTC. This codes for CAISESGRSGQHNEQFF.

This rearrangement joins TRBV5-1 to TRBJ1-1; 9 bases line up with TRBD1. V shed 1 base, J shed 3 bases, and the junction held 4 bases outside the gene matches. The CDR3 covers 15 residues. The germline V gene encodes CDR1 SGHRS and CDR2 YFSETQ. CDR3 residues: CASSLFRTGDTEAFF. Here the CDR3 DNA reads TGCGCCAGCAGCTTGTTCAGGACAGGGGACACTGAAGCTTTCTTT.

The chain employs TRBV28 and TRBJ2-7; 7 bases map to TRBD2. CDR1 MDHEN and CDR2 SYDVKM come from the germline V gene. Trimming took 5 bases from V and 8 from J; bases not matched to a gene: 18. This CDR3 comprises 16 residues. CDR3 loop: CASSDFSGTTNPQQYF. The CDR3 DNA follows: TGTGCCAGCAGTGACTTCTCCGGGACTACTAACCCCCAGCAGTACTTC.

The chain couples TRBV5-1 to TRBJ2-3; 8 nucleotides align to TRBD2. Germline loops: CDR1 SGHRS, CDR2 YFSETQ. This CDR3 spans 15 amino acids. Trimming removed 1 base from V and 5 bases from J; junction bases left unmatched: 6. The chain's CDR3 is CASSLLSGSIDTQYF. The DNA for the CDR3 is TGCGCCAGCAGCTTGCTGAGCGGGAGTATAGATACGCAGTATTTT.

This clone was seen a few times. J is TRBJ1-6 and V is TRBV14, with TRBD1 matching 8 bases. The ends lost 4 bases at V and 8 bases at J; junction bases unmatched: 7. Germline assignment: CDR1 SGHDN and CDR2 FVKESK. The CDR3 is 15 residues long. The CDR3 loop is CASSPSGTGYSPLHF. CDR3 DNA: TGTGCCAGCAGCCCTTCCGGGACAGGATATTCACCCCTCCACTTT.

This clone was recorded only once. The V call is TRBV10-3, the J call TRBJ1-6; D remains unclear. CDR1 and CDR2 (germline): ENHRY, SYGVKD. The CDR3 consists of 12 residues. Trimming left V 6 bases short and J 9 bases short, with 9 bases between. CDR3 loop: CAIRRDGSPLHF. In DNA, the CDR3 is TGTGCCATCAGGAGGGATGGTTCACCCCTCCACTTT.

This clone appeared a single time. The chain employs TRBV2 and TRBJ2-1; possible D gene TRBD1, 6 bases. V lost 9 bases and J 4 bases, leaving 22 bases between the germline ends. The germline CDR1 and CDR2 sequences are SNHLY and FYNNEI. The CDR3 length is 16 residues. The DNA for the CDR3 is TGTGCCAGGTCGGCCCGAGGGGGTCGTGGATACAATGAGCAGTTCTTC. This codes for CARSARGGRGYNEQFF. Based on the CDR3 plus reference TRBV2 and TRBJ2-1, the full variable domain is EPEVTQTPSHQVTQMGQEVILRCVPISNHLYFYWYRQILGQKVEFLVSFYNNEISEKSEIFDDQFSVERPDGSNFTLKIRSTKLEDSAMYFCARSARGGRGYNEQFFGPGTRLTVL.

This chain links TRBV3-1 (or the pseudogene TRBV3-2) with TRBJ2-3, with 7 bases identical to TRBD2. From germline, CDR1 is LGHDT and CDR2 YNNKEL (reference sequence). V was clipped by 2 bases and J by 5 bases; unmatched bases: 4. The CDR3 runs to 14 residues. The CDR3 region is CASSQSSSGDTQYF. CDR3 sequence (DNA): TGTGCCAGCAGCCAATCCTCTAGCGGAGATACGCAGTATTTT.

In this sample, this clone turned up once. The V call is TRBV7-3, the J call TRBJ2-2; D is unresolved. CDR3 length: 14 amino acids. Trimming removed 5 bases from V and 2 bases from J, with 9 bases in between. Germline assignment: CDR1 SGHTA and CDR2 FQGTGA. Here the CDR3 DNA reads TGTGCCAGCAGCCACAACAGTAACACCGGGGAGCTGTTTTTT. Residues: CASSHNSNTGELFF.

The chain has TRBV28 and TRBJ1-2; D call uncertain. From germline, CDR1 is MDHEN and CDR2 SYDVKM. Trimming pared 5 bases from V and 4 bases from J, leaving 8 bases between. The CDR3 runs 12 residues. The CDR3, as DNA: TGTGCCAGCAGTGCCTCCGGCTATGGCTACACCTTC. It is translated as CASSASGYGYTF.

The chain combines TRBV25-1 with TRBJ1-4, with 7 bases fitting TRBD1. This CDR3 is built from 14 residues. V was clipped by 4 bases and J by 3 bases; unmatched bases: 2. Germline assignment: CDR1 MGHDK and CDR2 SYGVNS. DNA for the CDR3: TGTGCCAGCAGTGCACAGGGGTCTAATGAAAAACTGTTTTTT. Its protein is CASSAQGSNEKLFF.

The V gene is TRBV5-8, the J gene TRBJ2-1; a possible D gene is TRBD2 (6 bases). The CDR3 is 16 amino acids. Germline CDR1 is SGHTS and CDR2 is YDEGEE. V was clipped by 1 base and J by 7 bases, with 18 bases between them. CDR3 DNA: TGTGCCAGCAGCTTGTGGGACGGGAGTCCGGCGAATGAGCAGTTCTTC. Protein product: CASSLWDGSPANEQFF.